This is a list of T cell receptor beta chains from one sample in a study of long-term antiretroviral therapy in people with HIV. Clones were read by immunoSEQ multiplex PCR, and TCRdb kept only the in-frame ones, dropping some. The sample lists 20,000 to 25,000 clones, about four fifths seen once, with 5.6% in the top ten. This specimen consisted of unsorted PBMCs, obtained 0.2 years after starting antiretroviral therapy. The receptors shown here come from a woman between 25 and 40 years old with HIV. The CDR3 runs from the conserved cysteine through the conserved F or W. The D gene is left open where the match is weak. Clone size, where shown, is once, few, many, or a class for clones that have expanded.

>.|TRBJ1-1|TRBV5-6|.
CASSFGQSAEAFF
TGTGCCAGCAGCTTCGGACAGTCGGCTGAAGCTTTCTTT
>.|TRBJ1-2|TRBV9|.
CASSVARELGQNYGYTF
TGTGCCAGCAGCGTAGCTAGGGAGCTGGGTCAGAACTATGGCTACACCTTC
>.|TRBJ2-3|TRBV19|.
CASNIREGTSADTQYF
TGTGCCAGTAATATTCGGGAAGGAACCTCCGCAGATACGCAGTATTTT
>.|TRBJ1-2|TRBV30|.
CAWSAESYYGYTF
TGTGCCTGGAGTGCAGAATCATATTATGGCTACACCTTC
>once|TRBJ2-6|TRBV7-9|.
CASSLGTSGANVLTF
TGTGCCAGCAGCCTAGGGACCTCTGGGGCCAACGTCCTGACTTTC
>.|TRBJ1-1|TRBV30|TRBD1
CAWKGQGAGGTEAFF
TGTGCCTGGAAGGGACAGGGGGCGGGGGGCACTGAAGCTTTCTTT
>.|TRBJ2-3|TRBV6-1|.
CASTLGAGVTDTQYF
TGTGCCAGCACCCTGGGGGCAGGGGTAACAGATACGCAGTATTTT
>once|TRBJ1-5|TRBV30|.
CAWSPAGALRAQQPQHF
TGTGCCTGGAGTCCCGCGGGGGCCCTCAGGGCGCAGCAGCCCCAGCATTTT
>few|TRBJ1-5|TRBV7-8|.
CASSLDGAANQPQHF
TGTGCCAGCAGCTTAGATGGAGCCGCCAATCAGCCCCAGCATTTT
>.|TRBJ1-4|TRBV30|TRBD1
CAWSPGQYDEKLFF
TGTGCCTGGAGTCCGGGACAGTACGATGAAAAACTGTTTTTT
>.|TRBJ2-5|TRBV15|.
CATSLRGGGETQYF
TGTGCCACCAGTTTACGGGGAGGGGGGGAGACCCAGTACTTC
>few|TRBJ1-1|TRBV30|.
CAWTGRTSEAFF
TGTGCCTGGACTGGTAGGACATCCGAAGCTTTCTTT
>once|TRBJ2-2|TRBV18|.
CASSYLANTGELFF
TGTGCCAGCTCATATCTAGCGAACACCGGGGAGCTGTTTTTT
>few|TRBJ2-6|TRBV27|.
CASSRTSGANVLTF
TGTGCCAGCAGTCGCACCTCTGGGGCCAACGTCCTGACTTTC
>.|TRBJ2-1|TRBV29-1|.
CSVGPGGEQFF
TGCAGCGTTGGGCCCGGAGGGGAGCAGTTCTTC
>.|TRBJ2-4|TRBV6-5|.
CASSSSGRIQYF
TGTGCCAGCAGCTCCTCCGGACGGATTCAGTACTTC
>once|TRBJ1-6|TRBV21-1|.
CASSRPVDRLESPLHF
TGTGCCAGCAGCCGGCCCGTAGACAGGTTAGAATCACCCCTCCACTTT
>once|TRBJ2-2|TRBV19|.
CASSMPRAGGELFF
TGTGCCAGTAGTATGCCCAGGGCAGGCGGGGAGCTGTTTTTT
>.|TRBJ2-7|TRBV13|.
CASSHQDEQYF
TGTGCCAGCAGCCATCAGGACGAGCAGTACTTC
>.|TRBJ1-5|TRBV7-8|.
CASSPNPDGQPQHF
TGTGCCAGCAGCCCCAACCCGGACGGGCAGCCCCAGCATTTT
>.|TRBJ1-1|TRBV30|.
CAWSVAGTTEAFF
TGTGCCTGGAGTGTAGCGGGGACCACTGAAGCTTTCTTT
>.|TRBJ1-1|TRBV30|.
CAWSREGNTEAFF
TGTGCCTGGAGTAGGGAGGGGAACACTGAAGCTTTCTTT
>.|TRBJ1-5|TRBV30|.
CAWSASNRAQPQHF
TGTGCCTGGAGTGCATCAAACAGGGCCCAGCCCCAGCATTTT
>.|TRBJ2-3|TRBV19|.
CASSIRPGAREDTQYF
TGTGCCAGTAGTATACGTCCGGGGGCGAGAGAGGATACGCAGTATTTT
>.|TRBJ2-1|TRBV5-1|TRBD2
CASSLRGGHEQFF
TGCGCCAGCAGCTTACGGGGGGGGCATGAGCAGTTCTTC
>.|TRBJ2-2|TRBV6-4|.
CASREDETGELFF
TGTGCCAGCAGGGAAGACGAAACCGGGGAGCTGTTTTTT
>.|TRBJ1-2|TRBV7-8|.
CASSLRWGDYGYTF
TGTGCCAGCAGCTTACGGTGGGGGGACTATGGCTACACCTTC
>once|TRBJ2-4|TRBV5-1|.
CASSPGTPKSDIQYF
TGCGCCAGCAGCCCCGGGACACCTAAGAGCGACATTCAGTACTTC
>.|TRBJ2-5|TRBV13|.
CASSLGLRGVQETQYF
TGTGCCAGCAGCTTAGGGTTGCGGGGCGTCCAAGAGACCCAGTACTTC
>.|TRBJ1-1|TRBV6-5|.
CASSYQNSWGNTEAFF
TGTGCCAGCAGTTACCAGAACTCATGGGGGAACACTGAAGCTTTCTTT
>.|TRBJ1-2|TRBV18|.
CASSPLPDGGYGYTF
TGTGCCAGCTCACCTTTACCGGACGGGGGTTATGGCTACACCTTC
>.|TRBJ2-5|TRBV15|TRBD1
CATSSELQGALSQETQYF
TGTGCCACCAGCAGTGAGCTTCAGGGGGCTCTGTCTCAAGAGACCCAGTACTTC
>.|TRBJ1-3|TRBV5-1|.
CASSLEGGGGNTIYF
TGCGCCAGCAGCTTGGAGGGGGGTGGTGGAAACACCATATATTTT
>.|TRBJ1-1|TRBV5-6|.
CASSVRGDTYTEAFF
TGTGCCAGCAGCGTAAGGGGCGATACCTACACTGAAGCTTTCTTT
>few|TRBJ1-5|TRBV19|.
CASGPQGRDQPQHF
TGTGCCAGTGGGCCACAGGGCAGGGATCAGCCCCAGCATTTT
>.|TRBJ2-1|TRBV30|.
CAWSGNEQFF
TGTGCCTGGAGTGGGAATGAGCAGTTCTTC
>.|TRBJ1-2|TRBV2|.
CASSELRVPSNYGYTF
TGTGCCAGCAGTGAACTCAGGGTCCCATCCAACTATGGCTACACCTTC
>.|TRBJ1-3|TRBV29-1|.
CSVGSGNTIYF
TGCAGCGTTGGGAGTGGAAACACCATATATTTT
>few|TRBJ2-2|TRBV27|.
CASRYQGLGTGELFF
TGTGCCAGCCGGTACCAGGGGTTGGGCACCGGGGAGCTGTTTTTT
>.|TRBJ1-4|TRBV13|.
CASSLMAVGEKLFF
TGTGCCAGCAGCTTAATGGCAGTGGGGGAAAAACTGTTTTTT
>.|TRBJ1-1|TRBV4-2|TRBD1
CASSQGQGVNTEAFF
TGTGCCAGCAGCCAAGGGCAGGGGGTGAACACTGAAGCTTTCTTT
>.|TRBJ1-5|TRBV27|TRBD1
CASSSETGLQHF
TGTGCCAGCAGTTCTGAGACAGGGCTCCAGCATTTT
>.|TRBJ2-5|TRBV14|.
CASSRSRERGRKTQYF
TGTGCCAGCAGCCGGTCCCGGGAGAGGGGGAGGAAGACCCAGTACTTC
>.|TRBJ2-5|TRBV5-1|.
CASSLNGQQETQYF
TGCGCCAGCAGCTTGAACGGACAGCAAGAGACCCAGTACTTC
>.|TRBJ2-3|TRBV10-3|.
CAIRLGGGGRADTQYF
TGTGCCATCCGGCTTGGGGGTGGGGGGCGCGCAGATACGCAGTATTTT
>.|TRBJ2-7|TRBV27|TRBD2
CASSFSSSGGSYEQYF
TGTGCCAGCAGTTTTTCTTCTAGCGGGGGCTCCTACGAGCAGTACTTC